The 5 T cell receptor beta chains in this list originate from one sample, sequenced in a study of blood T cells in healthy people across ages. For the second PCR, which ran for about 7 to 11 cycles, a sample-barcoded 5' primer and a J-beta primer mix were used. One entry per CDR3 protein results from TCRdb running MiXCR on the 5' RACE reads. The sample has 1,500,000 or so distinct CDR3 sequences; approximately 39% are singletons. Material: blood. The receptors derive from a woman under 30 in good health.

The chain links TRBV29-1 to TRBJ2-1; TRBD2 might be the D (6 bases). The germline gives CDR1 SQVTM, CDR2 ANQGSEA. The length of the CDR3 is 14 residues. CDR3 amino acids: CGTAGKNSYNEQFF. The CDR3 nucleotides are TGCGGCACCGCGGGGAAAAACTCCTACAATGAGCAGTTCTTC.

This clonotype appeared a few times. The chain combines TRBV4-3 with TRBJ2-1; 9 bases agree with TRBD2. The J segment lost 5 bases and the V segment lost 2 bases, leaving 10 bases of the junction unmatched. The CDR3 runs to 17 residues. Per germline, CDR1 LGHNA and CDR2 YSLEER. The CDR3 DNA reads as TGCGCCAGCAGCCAATTATTAGCTTCTAGCGGGAACAATGAGCAGTTCTTC. Protein product: CASSQLLASSGNNEQFF.

The V gene is TRBV6-1, the J gene TRBJ2-3, with 11 bases matching TRBD2. J lost 5 bases, V lost 4 bases, and 8 bases had no gene match. Germline V gene lookup returns CDR1 MNHNS and CDR2 SASEGT. The CDR3 length is 16 residues. The chain's CDR3 is CASSAGTSGGIDTQYF. Here the CDR3 DNA reads TGTGCCAGCAGTGCTGGGACTAGCGGAGGAATAGATACGCAGTATTTT.

DNA of the CDR3: TGTGCCAGCAGCTTACCGGGACTAGCGGGAGACTACAATGAGCAGTTCTTC. Its protein is CASSLPGLAGDYNEQFF. V usage is TRBV7-9 and J usage is TRBJ2-1, with 14 bases that match TRBD2. In germline, CDR1 is SEHNR, CDR2 FQNEAQ (reference sequence). This CDR3 contains 17 residues. The V and J ends lost 2 bases and 3 bases, in that order; junction bases with no gene match: 3. Filled out from reference TRBV7-9 and TRBJ2-1, the complete variable domain reads DTGVSQNPRHKITKRGQNVTFRCDPISEHNRLYWYRQTLGQGPEFLTYFQNEAQLEKSRLLSDRFSAERPKGSFSTLEIQRTEQGDSAMYLCASSLPGLAGDYNEQFFGPGTRLTVL.

This clonotype was detected only a few times. The chain links TRBV6-5 to TRBJ1-1, with D possibly matching TRBD1 (6 bases). Germline CDR1 MNHEY, CDR2 SVGAGI. The V end was cut by 6 bases, the J end by 4 bases, with 12 bases between. The CDR3 is made up of 13 amino acids. The CDR3 region has the DNA TGTGCCAGCAGAGGACAGATAGGCACTGAAGCTTTCTTT. Amino acids: CASRGQIGTEAFF.